This TCR beta chain derives from a study of shared clonotypes between healthy human individuals. Study-wide results and limits: Richness estimates generally favored naive over memory subsets.

TCRdb's copy holds only in-frame clones and misses some; the assay was immunoSEQ multiplex PCR. The sample holds 950,000 to 1,100,000 clones, around 78% seen once. CDR1 and CDR2 (germline): MDHEN, SYDVKM. The germline V and J ends were trimmed by 1 base and 7 bases, with 8 bases remaining between them. The CDR3 is 13 residues long. Concerning this clone: Antigen specificity is unknown.

The rearrangement joins TRBV28 to TRBJ2-1; no clear D. The sequencing input was memory CD4+ T cells from PBMCs. Described subset: CD45RA-negative fraction. The clonotype comes from a man younger than 35 in good health. Some clones in this sample may be carry-over from other donors' samples. CDR3 bases: TGTGCCAGCAGTTTATTGGTAGAGAATGAGCAGTTCTTC. Its translation is CASSLLVENEQFF.